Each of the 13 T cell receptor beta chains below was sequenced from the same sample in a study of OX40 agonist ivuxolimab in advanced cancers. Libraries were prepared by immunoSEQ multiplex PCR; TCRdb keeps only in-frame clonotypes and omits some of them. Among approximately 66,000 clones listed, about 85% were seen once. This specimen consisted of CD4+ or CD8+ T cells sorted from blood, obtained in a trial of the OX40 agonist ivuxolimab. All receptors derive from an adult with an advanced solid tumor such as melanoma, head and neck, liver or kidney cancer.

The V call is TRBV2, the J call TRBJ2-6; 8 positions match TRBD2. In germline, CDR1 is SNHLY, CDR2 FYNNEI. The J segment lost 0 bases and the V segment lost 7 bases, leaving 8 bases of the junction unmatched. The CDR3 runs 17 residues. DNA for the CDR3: TGTGCCAGCACCCTTATCGCGGGGGGCTCTGGGGCCAACGTCCTGACTTTC. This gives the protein CASTLIAGGSGANVLTF.

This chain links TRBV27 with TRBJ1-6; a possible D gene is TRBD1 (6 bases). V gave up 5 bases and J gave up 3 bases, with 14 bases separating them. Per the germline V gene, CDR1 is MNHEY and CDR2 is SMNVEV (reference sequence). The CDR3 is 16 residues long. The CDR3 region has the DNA TGTGCCAGCAGTCTCGAGGGGGGCTTCTATAATTCACCCCTCCACTTT. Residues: CASSLEGGFYNSPLHF.

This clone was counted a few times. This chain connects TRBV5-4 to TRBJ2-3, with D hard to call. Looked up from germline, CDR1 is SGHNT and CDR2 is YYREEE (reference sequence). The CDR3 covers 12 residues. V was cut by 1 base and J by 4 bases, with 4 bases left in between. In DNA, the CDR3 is TGTGCCAGCAGCTTGTACGCAGATACGCAGTATTTT. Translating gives CASSLYADTQYF. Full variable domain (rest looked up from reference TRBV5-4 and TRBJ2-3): ETGVTQSPTHLIKTRGQQVTLRCSSQSGHNTVSWYQQALGQGPQFIFQYYREEENGRGNFPPRFSGLQFPNYSSELNVNALELDDSALYLCASSLYADTQYFGPGTRLTVL.

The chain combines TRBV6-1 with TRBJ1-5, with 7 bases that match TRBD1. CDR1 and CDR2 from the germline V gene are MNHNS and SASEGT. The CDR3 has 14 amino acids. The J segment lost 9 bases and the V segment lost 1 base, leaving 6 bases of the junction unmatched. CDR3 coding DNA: TGTGCCAGCAGTGAAGAGAGGGGGCGGACGCCCCAGCATTTT. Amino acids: CASSEERGRTPQHF.

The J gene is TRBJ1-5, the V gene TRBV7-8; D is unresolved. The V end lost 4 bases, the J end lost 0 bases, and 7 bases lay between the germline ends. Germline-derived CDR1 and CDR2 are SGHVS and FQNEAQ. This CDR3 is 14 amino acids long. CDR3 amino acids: CASSSYYSNQPQHF. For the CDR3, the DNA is TGTGCCAGCAGCTCCTATTATAGCAATCAGCCCCAGCATTTT.

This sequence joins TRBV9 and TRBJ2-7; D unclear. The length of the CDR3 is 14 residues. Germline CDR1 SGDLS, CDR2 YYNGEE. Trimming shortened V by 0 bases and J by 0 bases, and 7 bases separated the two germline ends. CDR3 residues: CASSVDPSSYEQYF. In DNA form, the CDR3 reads TGTGCCAGCAGCGTAGACCCAAGCTCCTACGAGCAGTACTTC. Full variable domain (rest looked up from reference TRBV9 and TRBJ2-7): DSGVTQTPKHLITATGQRVTLRCSPRSGDLSVYWYQQSLDQGLQFLIQYYNGEERAKGNILERFSAQQFPDLHSELNLSSLELGDSALYFCASSVDPSSYEQYFGPGTRLTVT.

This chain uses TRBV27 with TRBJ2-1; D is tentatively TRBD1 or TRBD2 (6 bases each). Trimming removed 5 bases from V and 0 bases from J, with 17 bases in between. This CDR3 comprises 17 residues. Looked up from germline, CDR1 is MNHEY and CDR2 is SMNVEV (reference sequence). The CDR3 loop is CASSPGGRGASYNEQFF. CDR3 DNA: TGTGCCAGCAGTCCCGGGGGCAGGGGCGCCTCCTACAATGAGCAGTTCTTC.

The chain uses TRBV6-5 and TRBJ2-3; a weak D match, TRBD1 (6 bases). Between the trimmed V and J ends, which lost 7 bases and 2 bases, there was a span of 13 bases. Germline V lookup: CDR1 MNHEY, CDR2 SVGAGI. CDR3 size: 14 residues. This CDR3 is CASIQQGYTDTQYF. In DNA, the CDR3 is TGTGCCAGCATACAACAGGGATACACAGATACGCAGTATTTT.

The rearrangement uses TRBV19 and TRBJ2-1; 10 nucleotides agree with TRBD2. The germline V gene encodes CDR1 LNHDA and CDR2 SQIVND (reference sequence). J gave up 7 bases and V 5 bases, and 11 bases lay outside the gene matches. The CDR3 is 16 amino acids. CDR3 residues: CASSSILAGVRNEQFF. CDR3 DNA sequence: TGTGCCAGTAGTTCAATTCTAGCGGGAGTGCGAAATGAGCAGTTCTTC.

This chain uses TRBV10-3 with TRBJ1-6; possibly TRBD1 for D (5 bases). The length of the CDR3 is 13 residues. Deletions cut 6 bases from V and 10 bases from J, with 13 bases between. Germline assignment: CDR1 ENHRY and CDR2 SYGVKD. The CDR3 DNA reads TGTGCCATCAGGGGGGAGAGGGAATCACCCCTCCACTTT. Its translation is CAIRGERESPLHF.

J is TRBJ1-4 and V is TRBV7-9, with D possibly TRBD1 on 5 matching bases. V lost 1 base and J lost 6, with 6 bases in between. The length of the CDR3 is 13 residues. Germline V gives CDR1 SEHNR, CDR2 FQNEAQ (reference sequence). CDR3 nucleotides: TGTGCCAGCAGCTTAGGGGGCTATGAAAAACTGTTTTTT. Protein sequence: CASSLGGYEKLFF. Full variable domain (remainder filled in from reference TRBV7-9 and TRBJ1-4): DTGVSQNPRHKITKRGQNVTFRCDPISEHNRLYWYRQTLGQGPEFLTYFQNEAQLEKSRLLSDRFSAERPKGSFSTLEIQRTEQGDSAMYLCASSLGGYEKLFFGSGTQLSVL.

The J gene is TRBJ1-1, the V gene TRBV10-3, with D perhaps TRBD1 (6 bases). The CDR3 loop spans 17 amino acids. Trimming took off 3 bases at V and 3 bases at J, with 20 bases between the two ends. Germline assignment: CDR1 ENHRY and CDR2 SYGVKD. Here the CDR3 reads CAISERQGIRADTEAFF. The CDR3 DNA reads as TGTGCCATCAGTGAACGCCAGGGGATAAGGGCGGACACTGAAGCTTTCTTT.

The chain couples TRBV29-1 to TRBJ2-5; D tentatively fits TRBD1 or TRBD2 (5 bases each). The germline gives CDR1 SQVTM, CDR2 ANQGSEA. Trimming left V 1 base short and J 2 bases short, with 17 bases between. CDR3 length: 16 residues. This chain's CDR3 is CSVEGGLGVGQETQYF. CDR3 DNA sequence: TGCAGCGTTGAAGGGGGCCTCGGGGTTGGTCAAGAGACCCAGTACTTC.